The T cell receptor (beta chain) under discussion was sequenced for a study of blood T cell repertoires in COVID-19. Study-wide background: The analysed material was cDNA or gDNA that came from T cells, B-cell-depleted T cells, or PBMCs.

Germline assignment: CDR1 SNHLY and CDR2 FYNNEI. V lost 3 bases to trimming and J lost 5 bases; unmatched junction nucleotides: 14. This CDR3 has 19 residues. The assay was immunoSEQ multiplex PCR, and TCRdb's table has in-frame clones only and misses some. The table has more than 200,000 clones, 80% to 90% seen once. The TCR originated in a woman aged 45-59 years with acute or convalescent COVID-19. Source material: peripheral blood. V gene TRBV2 combines with J gene TRBJ2-1; 12 positions agree with TRBD2. The CDR3 sequence: CASSERRFTSGRPHNEQFF. The CDR3 DNA reads as TGTGCCAGCAGTGAGAGGAGGTTTACTAGCGGGAGGCCTCACAATGAGCAGTTCTTC.